This passage covers 12 T cell receptor beta chains from one sample sequenced in a study of control samples from healthy donors and cancer patients. TCRdb's table, derived via immunoSEQ multiplex PCR, lists solely in-frame clones and lacks some. The sample shows fewer than 200,000 clones, roughly 94% of them seen only once. The sequenced material came from PBMCs. Receptors were obtained from a man aged 60 to 69 with colorectal cancer.

V gene TRBV4-1 combines with J gene TRBJ1-5; no reliable D call. Trimming removed 2 bases from V and 6 bases from J, with 20 bases in between. The CDR3 contains 17 residues. Germline CDR1 and CDR2: MGHRA and YSYEKL. CDR3 sequence reads: CASSQSLGQTRVQPQHF. The CDR3 nucleotides are TGCGCCAGCAGCCAATCCCTAGGGCAGACGAGGGTTCAGCCCCAGCATTTT.

This clone was seen a handful of times. This chain joins TRBV10-3 and TRBJ1-1; 7 bases match TRBD1. Germline V CDR1 and CDR2: ENHRY, SYGVKD. V was clipped by 5 bases and J by 6 bases; unmatched bases: 9. The CDR3 loop spans 14 amino acids. The CDR3 DNA follows: TGTGCCATCAGTCAGCGACAGGGCAGGGCTGAAGCTTTCTTT. Protein: CAISQRQGRAEAFF.

The chain is built from TRBV25-1 and TRBJ2-7; D remains unclear. V gave up 8 bases and J gave up 0 bases, with 8 bases separating them. The CDR3 runs to 12 residues. Germline values: CDR1 MGHDK, CDR2 SYGVNS. CDR3 amino acids: CASGVTSYEQYF. The CDR3 DNA sequence: TGTGCCAGCGGGGTTACCTCCTACGAGCAGTACTTC.

This clone has just a few counts. The chain is built from TRBV6-1 and TRBJ2-7; possible D gene TRBD2, 5 bases. Germline values: CDR1 MNHNS, CDR2 SASEGT. Between the trimmed V and J ends, which lost 0 bases and 1 base, there was a span of 10 bases. The length of the CDR3 is 15 residues. CDR3 sequence (DNA): TGTGCCAGCAGTGAAGCTGCGACGGGATCCTACGAGCAGTACTTC. It encodes CASSEAATGSYEQYF.

This clone has only one observation. The V call is TRBV27, the J call TRBJ1-1, with no clear D. Trimming removed 2 bases from V and 1 base from J, with 8 bases in between. CDR3 length: 14 amino acids. Per germline, CDR1 MNHEY and CDR2 SMNVEV (reference sequence). CDR3 coding DNA: TGTGCCAGCAGTTTAGTGAGGGCGAACACTGAAGCTTTCTTT. It codes for CASSLVRANTEAFF.

V is TRBV18 and J is TRBJ2-1; D remains ambiguous. Between the trimmed V and J ends, which lost 6 bases and 4 bases, there was a span of 10 bases. The CDR3 covers 13 residues. The germline V gene has CDR1 KGHSH and CDR2 LQKENI. Here the CDR3 DNA reads TGTGCCAGCTCCCCCGGCCTTTACAATGAGCAGTTCTTC. It is translated as CASSPGLYNEQFF.

The chain is built from TRBV30 and TRBJ1-2; no clear D. Per the germline V gene, CDR1 is GTSNPN and CDR2 is SVGIG (reference sequence). The CDR3 extends over 14 amino acids. The ends were cut back, 1 base at V and 6 bases at J, with 15 bases in the middle. The CDR3 region is CAWSAGVHGHGYTF. The CDR3 DNA sequence: TGTGCCTGGAGTGCCGGTGTCCACGGGCATGGCTACACCTTC.

This sequence joins TRBV5-1 and TRBJ1-3, with D perhaps TRBD1 (5 bases). The CDR3 has 13 residues. Germline CDR1 is SGHRS and CDR2 is YFSETQ. V lost 2 bases and J 8 bases, leaving 11 bases between the germline ends. CDR3 nucleotides: TGCGCCAGCAGCTTCAGTACAGGACACACCATATATTTT. This translates into CASSFSTGHTIYF.

The chain joins TRBV29-1 to TRBJ1-1, with unresolved D. The CDR3 is made up of 13 amino acids. Germline V gene lookup returns CDR1 SQVTM and CDR2 ANQGSEA. V dropped 7 bases and J dropped 2 bases, with 14 bases sitting between them. In nucleotides, the CDR3 is TGCAGCGCCTCGGAAGGGATTAACACTGAAGCTTTCTTT. Its protein is CSASEGINTEAFF. Full variable domain (outside the CDR3, taken from reference TRBV29-1 and TRBJ1-1): SAVISQKPSRDICQRGTSLTIQCQVDSQVTMMFWYRQQPGQSLTLIATANQGSEATYESGFVIDKFPISRPNLTFSTLTVSNMSPEDSSIYLCSASEGINTEAFFGQGTRLTVV.

The chain uses TRBV11-2 and TRBJ1-1; possibly TRBD1 for D (6 bases). Between the trimmed V and J ends, which lost 2 bases and 4 bases, there was a span of 11 bases. The germline gives CDR1 SGHAT, CDR2 FQNNGV. The CDR3 sequence is 14 residues long. The CDR3 DNA reads as TGTGCCAGCAGCTTAACGACAGGTGGCACTGAAGCTTTCTTT. It codes for CASSLTTGGTEAFF.

The chain combines TRBV7-2 with TRBJ1-6; TRBD1 matches at 7 bases. This CDR3 has 17 amino acids. The germline gives CDR1 SGHTA, CDR2 FQGNSA. Trimming cost V 3 bases and J 0 bases; bases outside gene matches: 5. For the CDR3, the DNA is TGTGCCAGCAGCTTGGAGGGACAGAGCTCCTATAATTCACCCCTCCACTTT. This translates into CASSLEGQSSYNSPLHF.

V and J are TRBV28 and TRBJ1-2; D is perhaps TRBD1 (5 bases). Germline assignment: CDR1 MDHEN and CDR2 SYDVKM. V shed 7 bases and J shed 2 bases, with 11 bases lying between them. This CDR3 has 13 residues. CDR3 coding DNA: TGTGCCAGCACCGAACAGGCCAACTATGGCTACACCTTC. Protein sequence: CASTEQANYGYTF.